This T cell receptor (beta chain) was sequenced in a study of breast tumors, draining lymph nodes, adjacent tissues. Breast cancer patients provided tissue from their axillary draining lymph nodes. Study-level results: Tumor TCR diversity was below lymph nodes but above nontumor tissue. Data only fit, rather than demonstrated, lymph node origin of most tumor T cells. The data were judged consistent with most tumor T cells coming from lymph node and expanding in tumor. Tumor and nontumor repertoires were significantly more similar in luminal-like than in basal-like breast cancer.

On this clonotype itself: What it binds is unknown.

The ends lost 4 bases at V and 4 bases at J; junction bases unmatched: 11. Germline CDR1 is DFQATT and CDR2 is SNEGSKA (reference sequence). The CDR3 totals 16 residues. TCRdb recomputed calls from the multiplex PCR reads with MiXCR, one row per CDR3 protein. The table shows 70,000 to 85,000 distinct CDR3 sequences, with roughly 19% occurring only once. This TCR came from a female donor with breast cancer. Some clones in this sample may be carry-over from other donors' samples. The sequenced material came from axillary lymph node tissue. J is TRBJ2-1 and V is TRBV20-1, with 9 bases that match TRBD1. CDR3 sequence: CSATKPGQGMYNEQFF. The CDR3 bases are TGCAGTGCTACCAAACCCGGACAGGGGATGTACAATGAGCAGTTCTTC.